These 31 T cell receptor beta chains were sequenced from one sample in a study of radiation and T cells in renal cell carcinoma. Indicated time point: blood 2 weeks post-SBRT. Treatment in this sample: 15 Gy SBRT to primary tumor, nephrectomy 4 weeks later. Clones were read by immunoSEQ multiplex PCR, and TCRdb kept only the in-frame ones, dropping some. The repertoire includes about 150,000 clones, 87% of them detected once, and around 13% sits in the top ten. This sample comprised blood, obtained from a patient whose treatment included radiotherapy and nephrectomy. Receptors originate from a woman between 45 and 60 years old with renal cell carcinoma.

V is TRBV10-3 and J is TRBJ2-3, with a possible D match to TRBD2 (7 bases). The CDR3 spans 16 residues. Germline CDR1 ENHRY, CDR2 SYGVKD. V lost 5 bases, J lost 3 bases, and 18 bases lay in between. CDR3 in amino acids: CAISKGTGGLTDTQYF. The CDR3 DNA is TGTGCCATCAGTAAAGGTACGGGGGGCCTGACAGATACGCAGTATTTT.

This clone was found once. The V call is TRBV7-2, the J call TRBJ2-7; D perhaps matches TRBD2 (6 bases). CDR3 size: 15 residues. Germline V gene data show CDR1 as SGHTA and CDR2 as FQGNSA. V shed 5 bases and J shed 4 bases, with 18 bases lying between them. The CDR3 loop is CASSGNLGGGYEQYF. CDR3 nucleotide sequence: TGTGCCAGCAGCGGGAACCTGGGGGGAGGTTACGAGCAGTACTTC.

The rearrangement links TRBV5-4 to TRBJ2-7; 12 nucleotides align to TRBD1. The CDR3 runs 16 residues. Germline V gives CDR1 SGHNT, CDR2 YYREEE (reference sequence). V lost 2 bases and J lost 2; bases outside the gene matches: 5. The CDR3 DNA reads TGTGCCAGCAGCTTACCGGGACAGGGGGCTACCTACGAGCAGTACTTC. It specifies CASSLPGQGATYEQYF.

This chain's CDR3 is CASSSTEHSYEQYF. The CDR3 nucleotides read TGTGCCAGCAGTTCAACAGAACACTCCTACGAGCAGTACTTC. The rearrangement uses TRBV6-1 and TRBJ2-7; D unclear. CDR1 is MNHNS and CDR2 is SASEGT in the germline V gene. The CDR3 loop spans 14 amino acids. V dropped 5 bases and J dropped 0 bases, with 11 bases sitting between them.

V usage is TRBV30 and J usage is TRBJ1-3; D unclear. The CDR3 runs to 12 residues. The germline V and J ends were trimmed by 0 bases and 2 bases, with 2 bases remaining between them. The germline V gene has CDR1 GTSNPN and CDR2 SVGIG (reference sequence). CDR3 sequence (DNA): TGTGCCTGGAGTGTACCTGGAAACACCATATATTTT. Its protein product is CAWSVPGNTIYF.

The rearrangement joins TRBV15 to TRBJ1-2; D is possibly TRBD1 (5 bases). Germline V gene lookup returns CDR1 LNHNV and CDR2 YYDKDF (reference sequence). Deletions cut 5 bases from V and 0 bases from J, with 13 bases between. The CDR3 extends over 15 amino acids. The CDR3 reads CATSPRGRTNYGYTF. The DNA for the CDR3 is TGTGCCACCAGCCCACGGGGGAGGACTAACTATGGCTACACCTTC.

The rearrangement links TRBV29-1 to TRBJ1-2, with D uncertain. Germline CDR1 SQVTM, CDR2 ANQGSEA. CDR3 length: 15 residues. The V and J ends lost 0 bases and 0 bases respectively, with 11 bases between them. This chain's CDR3 is CSVEDGQKTNYGYTF. The CDR3 region has the DNA TGCAGCGTTGAAGATGGGCAGAAGACTAACTATGGCTACACCTTC.

The CDR3 DNA reads as TGTGCCAGCAGCTTAAGTCCGGCAGCGCCGTTTTCTGGGGCCAACGTCCTGACTTTC. This translates into CASSLSPAAPFSGANVLTF. V and J are TRBV7-9 and TRBJ2-6; D not certain. V shed 2 bases and J shed 1 base, with 18 bases lying between them. The germline CDR1 and CDR2 sequences are SEHNR and FQNEAQ (reference sequence). This CDR3 has 19 amino acids.

Turning to this clone: Other DNA sequences in this sample translate to the same CDR3. The chain links TRBV5-1 to TRBJ1-1; 7 bases are shared with TRBD1. The CDR3 totals 14 residues. Germline-derived CDR1 and CDR2 are SGHRS and YFSETQ. V shed 3 bases, J shed 1 base, and the junction held 3 bases outside the gene matches. The CDR3: CASSSGQENTEAFF. The CDR3, as DNA: TGCGCCAGCAGCTCCGGACAGGAGAACACTGAAGCTTTCTTT.

J is TRBJ1-1 and V is TRBV5-1; D is uncertain. The CDR3 has 13 amino acids. Germline CDR1 is SGHRS and CDR2 is YFSETQ. Trimming stripped 4 bases from V and 8 bases from J, with 15 bases between. The CDR3 DNA follows: TGCGCCAGCAGCAAAATCCCGGGAGTCGAAGCTTTCTTT. Residues: CASSKIPGVEAFF.

The chain couples TRBV18 to TRBJ1-4; 8 bases align to TRBD1. Trimming removed 4 bases from V and 6 bases from J; junction bases left unmatched: 4. Germline CDR1 KGHSH, CDR2 LQKENI. This CDR3 has 14 residues. The CDR3 coding sequence is TGTGCCAGCTCACTCAGGGGGCGTGATGAAAAACTGTTTTTT. Its protein product is CASSLRGRDEKLFF.

The rearrangement uses TRBV10-3 and TRBJ1-5, with 7 bases fitting TRBD1. The CDR3 length is 15 residues. V gave up 0 bases and J gave up 4 bases; unmatched junction bases: 3. Germline V lookup: CDR1 ENHRY, CDR2 SYGVKD. Written as DNA, the CDR3 is TGTGCCATCAGTGAGTCCCCAGGGGGTAATCAGCCCCAGCATTTT. Its protein product is CAISESPGGNQPQHF.

The chain has TRBV19 and TRBJ2-7; possibly TRBD1 for D (7 bases). The V gene lost 4 bases and the J gene lost 2 bases, with 12 bases spanning the gap. Germline V gene lookup returns CDR1 LNHDA and CDR2 SQIVND (reference sequence). This CDR3 has 14 residues. CDR3 protein: CASSRDREAYEQYF. The CDR3 nucleotides read TGTGCCAGTAGTAGAGACAGGGAGGCCTACGAGCAGTACTTC.

This chain links TRBV7-9 with TRBJ2-5; the D gene is possibly TRBD2 (6 bases). This CDR3 region has 16 residues. Germline CDR1 SEHNR, CDR2 FQNEAQ (reference sequence). V was cut by 4 bases and J by 1 base, with 16 bases left in between. In DNA form, the CDR3 reads TGTGCCAGCAGCTCGTACCCTGTGGGGGGCCAAGAGACCCAGTACTTC. It specifies CASSSYPVGGQETQYF.

This chain uses TRBV5-6 with TRBJ1-2; weak D call: TRBD1 (5 bases). The CDR3 is made up of 14 amino acids. Germline assignment: CDR1 SGHDT and CDR2 YYEEEE. The germline V and J ends were trimmed by 5 bases and 5 bases, with 16 bases remaining between them. The CDR3 loop is CASRPRGEGYGYTF. The CDR3, as DNA: TGTGCCAGCAGACCCCGGGGGGAAGGTTATGGCTACACCTTC.

This chain links TRBV18 with TRBJ2-5, with D possibly being TRBD1 (5 bases). Trimming removed 5 bases from V and 2 bases from J, with 9 bases in between. Germline-derived CDR1 and CDR2 are KGHSH and LQKENI. The CDR3 totals 13 residues. CDR3 sequence: CASSSDRQETQYF. For the CDR3, the DNA is TGTGCCAGCTCATCCGACAGACAAGAGACCCAGTACTTC.

The chain has TRBV29-1 and TRBJ1-1; tentative D call: TRBD1 (6 bases). The CDR3 is made up of 15 amino acids. V gave up 5 bases and J gave up 4 bases, with 20 bases separating them. Germline CDR1 and CDR2: SQVTM and ANQGSEA. The CDR3 DNA reads TGCAGCGTTCGTTTTCAGGGGCCGGTGGGCACTGAAGCTTTCTTT. Translation gives CSVRFQGPVGTEAFF.

The table lists this clone with a count of one. This chain connects TRBV10-3 to TRBJ2-2; a weak D match, TRBD2 (6 bases). CDR3 size: 14 residues. Germline loops: CDR1 ENHRY, CDR2 SYGVKD. Trimming removed 0 bases from V and 6 bases from J, with 8 bases in between. In DNA form, the CDR3 reads TGTGCCATCAGTGAGTCCGGGGAGGCCGGGGAGCTGTTTTTT. Protein: CAISESGEAGELFF.

This clone was counted between two and nine times. This rearrangement joins TRBV11-2 to TRBJ1-3, with D perhaps TRBD1 (5 bases). V lost 2 bases and J lost 3, with 11 bases in between. The CDR3 extends over 15 amino acids. Per the germline V gene, CDR1 is SGHAT and CDR2 is FQNNGV. The CDR3 here is CASSLIAGFGNTIYF. CDR3 coding DNA: TGTGCCAGCAGCTTAATTGCAGGGTTTGGAAACACCATATATTTT.

The rearrangement joins TRBV13 to TRBJ2-7; D is tentatively TRBD1 or TRBD2 (6 bases each). Germline V CDR1 and CDR2: PRHDT, FYEKMQ (reference sequence). V was pared by 3 bases and J by 8 bases, with 17 bases between. The length of the CDR3 is 14 residues. This CDR3 is CASSFAHTGRKQYF. The CDR3 DNA follows: TGTGCCAGCAGCTTCGCCCACACAGGGAGGAAGCAGTACTTC.

Ten or more counts support this clone. V and J are TRBV7-8 and TRBJ2-2; D gene unclear. Germline assignment: CDR1 SGHVS and CDR2 FQNEAQ. The CDR3 length is 13 residues. The V end lost 5 bases, the J end lost 6 bases, and 10 bases lay between the germline ends. The CDR3 DNA is TGTGCCAGCAGCCAAGAGCTCTCCGGGGAGCTGTTTTTT. Translation: CASSQELSGELFF.

The gene calls are TRBV7-3 and TRBJ1-2; 7 bases match TRBD1. CDR3 length equals 13 residues. Germline trimming cut 2 bases from V and 6 bases from J; bases unmatched to any gene: 3. Germline V gives CDR1 SGHTA, CDR2 FQGTGA. The CDR3 region has the DNA TGTGCCAGCAGCTTAGACAGGGACGATGGCTACACCTTC. Its protein is CASSLDRDDGYTF.

The chain recombines TRBV19 with TRBJ2-1; possibly TRBD2 for D (5 bases). This CDR3 has 13 residues. The germline V gene has CDR1 LNHDA and CDR2 SQIVND (reference sequence). V lost 7 bases and J 8 bases, leaving 15 bases between the germline ends. CDR3 amino acids: CASTPDRGDEQFF. DNA of the CDR3: TGTGCCAGTACCCCTGATCGGGGTGATGAGCAGTTCTTC.

CDR3 sequence: CASSLVPSREQYF. The CDR3 nucleotides read TGTGCCAGCAGCTTAGTCCCCTCTCGGGAGCAGTACTTC. The chain joins TRBV7-9 to TRBJ2-7; no clear D. Trimming took 1 base from V and 7 from J, leaving 11 bases between them. This CDR3 region has 13 residues. Germline V gene sequence: CDR1 SEHNR, CDR2 FQNEAQ (reference sequence).

The J gene is TRBJ2-7, the V gene TRBV19; D uncertain. CDR1 and CDR2 (germline): LNHDA, SQIVND (reference sequence). V was trimmed by 10 bases and J by 2 bases, leaving 18 bases between them. The CDR3 has 14 residues. CDR3 sequence: CATGYSIPTYEQYF. DNA of the CDR3: TGTGCCACGGGCTATTCGATACCTACCTACGAGCAGTACTTC.

V gene TRBV4-3 combines with J gene TRBJ2-2; 8 bases map to TRBD2. Germline V CDR1 and CDR2: LGHNA, YSLEER. V shed 4 bases and J 5 bases; nucleotides not matched to a gene: 6. The CDR3 totals 15 residues. The CDR3: CASSLSGGPTGELFF. In nucleotides, the CDR3 is TGCGCCAGCAGCCTCTCGGGGGGGCCGACCGGGGAGCTGTTTTTT.

The CDR3 DNA reads TGTGCCAGCAGCCACGCCGAGGGGGCGAACACCGGGGAGCTGTTTTTT. It encodes CASSHAEGANTGELFF. The chain couples TRBV7-9 to TRBJ2-2, with a weak D call TRBD1 (6 bases). This CDR3 is built from 16 residues. Germline V CDR1 and CDR2: SEHNR, FQNEAQ (reference sequence). The V end lost 5 bases, the J end lost 0 bases, and 13 bases lay between the germline ends. The variable domain in full, with the rest retrieved from reference TRBV7-9 and TRBJ2-2, is DTGVSQNPRHKITKRGQNVTFRCDPISEHNRLYWYRQTLGQGPEFLTYFQNEAQLEKSRLLSDRFSAERPKGSFSTLEIQRTEQGDSAMYLCASSHAEGANTGELFFGEGSRLTVL.

CDR3: CAISGVVIGEQYF. The CDR3 DNA follows: TGTGCCATCAGTGGAGTTGTAATCGGGGAGCAGTACTTC. The chain links TRBV10-3 to TRBJ2-7; D remains ambiguous. The length of the CDR3 is 13 residues. Germline V gives CDR1 ENHRY, CDR2 SYGVKD. Trimming pared 4 bases from V and 7 bases from J, leaving 14 bases between.

The chain recombines TRBV7-3 with TRBJ2-3; TRBD1 agrees at 8 bases. The CDR3 covers 15 residues. V was pared by 2 bases and J by 4 bases, with 5 bases of the junction left unmatched. Germline V gives CDR1 SGHTA, CDR2 FQGTGA. The CDR3 spells CASSLSQGASDTQYF. CDR3 sequence (DNA): TGTGCCAGCAGCTTATCGCAGGGGGCCTCAGATACGCAGTATTTT. The entire variable domain, with the rest obtained from reference TRBV7-3 and TRBJ2-3, is as follows: GAGVSQTPSNKVTEKGKYVELRCDPISGHTALYWYRQSLGQGPEFLIYFQGTGAADDSGLPNDRFFAVRPEGSVSTLKIQRTERGDSAVYLCASSLSQGASDTQYFGPGTRLTVL.

The V call is TRBV5-6, the J call TRBJ1-2; TRBD1 agrees at 7 bases. Germline assignment: CDR1 SGHDT and CDR2 YYEEEE. There are 15 residues in the CDR3. V dropped 5 bases and J dropped 5; count of bases not matched to a gene: 12. DNA of the CDR3: TGTGCCAGCAGAACGGACAGGTCGGCTGATTATGGCTACACCTTC. It translates to CASRTDRSADYGYTF.

The CDR3 bases are TGTGCCACCAGCAGAGTGGGACTAGCTTTGGTGGATACGCAGTATTTT. Translation gives CATSRVGLALVDTQYF. This sequence joins TRBV15 and TRBJ2-3; 9 bases are a match to TRBD2. Germline V gene data show CDR1 as LNHNV and CDR2 as YYDKDF (reference sequence). The CDR3 totals 16 residues. Losses at the gene ends were 1 base for V and 6 bases for J; bases not matched to a gene: 8.